The sample holds one count of the clone carrying this T cell receptor (beta chain). What it binds is unknown. Here the CDR3 omits its conserved ending phenylalanine or tryptophan, so a read error is the likely source. From 20-30 mg of unsorted bulk tissue, DNA and RNA were co-extracted together. Patients were chronically HBV-infected and treatment-naive. These data originate in a study of tumor-infiltrating lymphocytes in primary liver carcinoma. Researchers generated TCR beta cDNA from roughly 510 ng of total RNA, relying on a constant-region primer. ARM-PCR, slightly modified, supplied the TCR beta libraries through three nested multiplex PCR rounds. The study ran its first two PCR rounds for around 9 cycles each, using TRBV1-TRBV30 forward primers and a C-beta reverse primer. TCRdb reanalysed the multiplex PCR reads using MiXCR and keeps one entry per CDR3 protein. The table lists approximately 110,000 distinct CDR3 sequences, approximately 70% of them singletons.

V was trimmed by 4 bases and J by 4 bases, leaving 16 bases between them. The CDR3 runs 16 residues. General observations from the study: Researchers report that only about 7.5-24% of top clones turned up in all five tumor regions. Tumor samples exhibited a significantly greater top-250-clone fraction than blood samples (p = 0.039).

Input material: liver tumor tissue from sampling region 1. Documented subset: tumor region T1, superior pole. This TCR was recovered from a woman aged 55-70 years with primary liver carcinoma and hepatitis B virus infection. The V gene is TRBV12-3 or TRBV12-4, the J gene TRBJ1-4, with TRBD1 as a possible D gene (5 bases). Here the CDR3 reads CASSWSRGALNEKLFC. The CDR3 DNA sequence: TGTGCCAGCAGTTGGTCTCGCGGGGCCCTTAATGAAAAACTGTTTTGT.